The next 27 T cell receptor beta chains were all read from a single sample in a study of blood T cell repertoires in COVID-19. TCRdb's copy holds only in-frame clones and misses some; the assay was immunoSEQ multiplex PCR. The sample carries some 150,000 clones, approximately 90% recorded once. Sequencing was done on a sample of peripheral blood. These receptors were taken from a woman older than 75 with acute or convalescent COVID-19.

The CDR3 region is CASSLSPAGAPGGNEQFF. The CDR3 DNA follows: TGTGCCAGCAGCTTAAGCCCAGCGGGGGCTCCGGGGGGCAATGAGCAGTTCTTC. V usage is TRBV7-3 and J usage is TRBJ2-1; 8 positions agree with TRBD2. The V and J ends lost 1 base and 6 bases, in that order; junction bases with no gene match: 14. The V gene's germline CDR1 is SGHTA and CDR2 FQGTGA. This CDR3 spans 18 amino acids.

The chain carries TRBV9 and TRBJ2-3, with 14 bases lining up with TRBD2. J was trimmed by 11 bases and V by 4 bases; bases with no gene match: 3. Germline CDR1 and CDR2: SGDLS and YYNGEE. The CDR3 covers 13 residues. The CDR3 here is CASSLGLAGGQYF. CDR3 DNA sequence: TGTGCCAGCAGCCTTGGACTAGCGGGGGGGCAGTATTTT.

The chain employs TRBV7-3 and TRBJ2-1; 12 bases match TRBD2. V was pared by 3 bases and J by 7 bases, with 4 bases of the junction left unmatched. This CDR3 is built from 15 residues. Looked up from germline, CDR1 is SGHTA and CDR2 is FQGTGA. The CDR3 spells CASSLGLAGLNEQFF. The CDR3 DNA reads as TGTGCCAGCAGCTTGGGACTAGCGGGCCTTAATGAGCAGTTCTTC.

The chain has TRBV7-2 and TRBJ1-1; D is unresolved. The CDR3 totals 16 residues. Germline V gene lookup returns CDR1 SGHTA and CDR2 FQGNSA. Trimming shortened V by 0 bases and J by 3 bases, and 14 bases separated the two germline ends. CDR3 DNA: TGTGCCAGCAGCTTAGCGCGGGGTAGGTACGACACTGAAGCTTTCTTT. Protein: CASSLARGRYDTEAFF.

The rearrangement links TRBV5-1 to TRBJ2-5; D not resolved. Germline CDR1 reads SGHRS; CDR2 reads YFSETQ. The CDR3 covers 12 residues. Between the trimmed V and J ends, which lost 0 bases and 2 bases, there was a span of 2 bases. CDR3 loop: CASSLVQETQYF. In nucleotides, the CDR3 is TGCGCCAGCAGCTTGGTACAAGAGACCCAGTACTTC.

The rearrangement joins TRBV5-6 to TRBJ2-4, with TRBD1 as a possible D gene (5 bases). The CDR3 is 14 residues long. V was trimmed by 3 bases and J by 2 bases, leaving 9 bases between them. Per germline, CDR1 SGHDT and CDR2 YYEEEE. The DNA of the CDR3 is TGTGCCAGCAGCTGGGCAGGGACCAAAAACATTCAGTACTTC. Protein sequence: CASSWAGTKNIQYF. Full variable domain (outside the CDR3, taken from reference TRBV5-6 and TRBJ2-4): DAGVTQSPTHLIKTRGQQVTLRCSPKSGHDTVSWYQQALGQGPQFIFQYYEEEERQRGNFPDRFSGHQFPNYSSELNVNALLLGDSALYLCASSWAGTKNIQYFGAGTRLSVL.

The rearrangement joins TRBV9 to TRBJ1-6; 10 bases align to TRBD1. The ends lost 0 bases at V and 8 bases at J; junction bases unmatched: 5. There are 16 residues in the CDR3. CDR1 is SGDLS, CDR2 YYNGEE, per germline. CDR3 DNA sequence: TGTGCCAGCAGCGTAGCCCCCGGGACAGGGGATTCACCCCTCCACTTT. This sequence encodes CASSVAPGTGDSPLHF.

This clone was observed a handful of times. The rearrangement uses TRBV5-4 and TRBJ1-1; a possible D gene is TRBD1 (6 bases). V was shortened by 3 bases and J by 5 bases, with 20 bases between the two germline ends. The length of the CDR3 is 16 residues. Germline V gene data show CDR1 as SGHNT and CDR2 as YYREEE (reference sequence). The CDR3 sequence is CASSSGTGIRGTEAFF. CDR3 nucleotide sequence: TGTGCCAGCAGCTCGGGAACAGGGATACGAGGGACTGAAGCTTTCTTT.

The V call is TRBV18, the J call TRBJ1-1, with 7 nucleotides matching TRBD1. CDR1 and CDR2 from the germline V gene are KGHSH and LQKENI. The CDR3 runs to 13 residues. Trimming at V came to 5 bases and at J to 5 bases, leaving 5 bases not matched to a gene. CDR3 sequence reads: CASSTTGETEAFF. As DNA, the CDR3 is TGTGCCAGCTCAACAACAGGGGAGACTGAAGCTTTCTTT.

The chain's CDR3 is CASSLIPGYQETQYF. Here the CDR3 DNA reads TGCGCCAGCAGCTTAATCCCGGGGTACCAAGAGACCCAGTACTTC. This chain connects TRBV5-1 to TRBJ2-5; possible D gene TRBD2, 5 bases. The ends were cut back, 2 bases at V and 0 bases at J, with 11 bases in the middle. This CDR3 has 15 amino acids. Germline-derived CDR1 and CDR2 are SGHRS and YFSETQ.

The J gene is TRBJ1-1, the V gene TRBV7-9; D call uncertain. The germline V gene has CDR1 SEHNR and CDR2 FQNEAQ (reference sequence). V was clipped by 5 bases and J by 3 bases, with 10 bases between them. The CDR3 totals 13 residues. The CDR3 DNA follows: TGTGCCAGCAGCCCTTCTAGATACACTGAAGCTTTCTTT. Protein product: CASSPSRYTEAFF.

This chain joins TRBV25-1 and TRBJ1-2, with 7 positions matching TRBD1. V was pared by 3 bases and J by 4 bases, with 8 bases of the junction left unmatched. This CDR3 spans 15 amino acids. Germline V gene lookup returns CDR1 MGHDK and CDR2 SYGVNS. The CDR3 DNA reads TGTGCCAGCAGTGATCCAGGGGGAAGGGGCTATGGCTACACCTTC. This encodes CASSDPGGRGYGYTF.

The rearrangement joins TRBV7-2 to TRBJ2-3; 7 bases map to TRBD2. The germline CDR1 and CDR2 sequences are SGHTA and FQGNSA. The CDR3 totals 13 residues. Trimming removed 7 bases from V and 1 base from J; junction bases left unmatched: 2. DNA of the CDR3: TGTGCCAGCATGGCGGGGGGCACAGATACGCAGTATTTT. Translating it yields CASMAGGTDTQYF. Full variable domain (outside the CDR3, taken from reference TRBV7-2 and TRBJ2-3): GAGVSQSPSNKVTEKGKDVELRCDPISGHTALYWYRQSLGQGLEFLIYFQGNSAPDKSGLPSDRFSAERTGGSVSTLTIQRTQQEDSAVYLCASMAGGTDTQYFGPGTRLTVL.

The chain recombines TRBV5-1 with TRBJ1-4; D not certain. CDR3 length: 15 residues. Germline lookup yields CDR1 SGHRS and CDR2 YFSETQ. Trimming cost V 4 bases and J 8 bases, with 18 bases left between them. Written as DNA, the CDR3 is TGCGCCAGCAGCGGACTCGCCGGGGATCGGGAAAAACTGTTTTTT. Its translation: CASSGLAGDREKLFF.

The chain recombines TRBV7-9 with TRBJ2-7; TRBD1 matches at 11 bases. This CDR3 region has 15 residues. The germline CDR1 and CDR2 sequences are SEHNR and FQNEAQ (reference sequence). Germline trimming cut 5 bases from V and 6 bases from J; bases unmatched to any gene: 9. The CDR3 DNA reads TGTGCCAGCAGCAGGGGGACAGGGGGTCTAAGCGAGCAGTACTTC. Translated, it gives CASSRGTGGLSEQYF.

This clone has just a few counts. The chain joins TRBV5-4 to TRBJ1-1; D gene uncertain. The CDR3 extends over 15 amino acids. Germline CDR1 is SGHNT and CDR2 is YYREEE (reference sequence). The V and J ends lost 9 bases and 4 bases respectively, with 22 bases between them. DNA for the CDR3: TGTGCCACCACTCCTGATGGGGTTCGGGGCACTGAAGCTTTCTTT. Amino acid sequence: CATTPDGVRGTEAFF. Variable domain in full (rest from reference TRBV5-4 and TRBJ1-1): ETGVTQSPTHLIKTRGQQVTLRCSSQSGHNTVSWYQQALGQGPQFIFQYYREEENGRGNFPPRFSGLQFPNYSSELNVNALELDDSALYLCATTPDGVRGTEAFFGQGTRLTVV.

The genes are TRBV4-3 and TRBJ1-2, with a possible D match to TRBD1 (5 bases). Germline-derived CDR1 and CDR2 are LGHNA and YSLEER. The CDR3 loop spans 15 amino acids. The germline V and J ends were trimmed by 1 base and 5 bases, with 14 bases remaining between them. The CDR3 nucleotides are TGCGCCAGCAGCCAAGGGCGGGGCGACGGTTATGGCTACACCTTC. This codes for CASSQGRGDGYGYTF.

The chain carries TRBV5-1 and TRBJ1-1; D is possibly TRBD1 (5 bases). This CDR3 is built from 14 residues. Germline V lookup: CDR1 SGHRS, CDR2 YFSETQ. V dropped 2 bases and J dropped 1 base, with 9 bases sitting between them. Written as DNA, the CDR3 is TGCGCCAGCAGCTTATTTGACAGGAACACTGAAGCTTTCTTT. This gives the protein CASSLFDRNTEAFF.

Concerning this clone itself: Within the sample, other DNA sequences also encode this same CDR3. The V gene is TRBV5-1, the J gene TRBJ2-3; perhaps TRBD1 as D (6 bases). CDR1 is SGHRS and CDR2 is YFSETQ in the germline V gene. V was cut by 3 bases and J by 4 bases, with 9 bases left in between. The CDR3 has 13 amino acids. The CDR3 region is CASSSQGADTQYF. In nucleotides, the CDR3 is TGCGCCAGCAGCTCACAGGGAGCAGATACGCAGTATTTT.

This chain connects TRBV7-2 to TRBJ2-5; 9 bases fit TRBD2. V shed 5 bases, J shed 2 bases, and the junction held 9 bases outside the gene matches. The CDR3 contains 16 residues. Per germline, CDR1 SGHTA and CDR2 FQGNSA. CDR3 in DNA: TGTGCCAGCAGCCTGGGGGCTAGCGGGGTACAAGAGACCCAGTACTTC. It is translated as CASSLGASGVQETQYF.

The chain joins TRBV11-2 to TRBJ2-7, with 9 bases fitting TRBD2. The CDR3 spans 14 residues. CDR1 is SGHAT and CDR2 is FQNNGV in the germline V gene. V lost 3 bases to trimming and J lost 4 bases; unmatched junction nucleotides: 4. The CDR3 DNA reads as TGTGCCAGCAGCTTTAGCGGGGGCCCGTACGAGCAGTACTTC. Its protein product is CASSFSGGPYEQYF.

The genes are TRBV5-1 and TRBJ1-6, with 7 bases lining up with TRBD1. Germline V CDR1 and CDR2: SGHRS, YFSETQ. The CDR3 has 14 residues. Germline trimming cut 4 bases from V and 5 bases from J; bases unmatched to any gene: 3. The CDR3 here is CASSGGTDNSPLHF. The CDR3, as DNA: TGCGCCAGCAGCGGGGGGACAGATAATTCACCCCTCCACTTT.

The chain uses TRBV6-1 and TRBJ1-2, with 8 bases that match TRBD1. The germline CDR1 and CDR2 sequences are MNHNS and SASEGT. The CDR3 is 14 amino acids. With V trimmed by 3 bases and J by 4 bases, 4 bases remained unmatched. CDR3 bases: TGTGCCAGCAGTGACCGGGGACAGGCCTATGGCTACACCTTC. It encodes CASSDRGQAYGYTF.

J is TRBJ2-2 and V is TRBV5-6, with D perhaps matching TRBD1 (6 bases). This CDR3 region has 16 residues. V was pared by 4 bases and J by 2 bases, with 15 bases between. The germline V gene has CDR1 SGHDT and CDR2 YYEEEE. CDR3 nucleotide sequence: TGTGCCAGCAGCGCGATACAGGGACGTAACACCGGGGAGCTGTTTTTT. It specifies CASSAIQGRNTGELFF.

The chain uses TRBV3-1 (or the pseudogene TRBV3-2) and TRBJ2-2; 8 nucleotides align to TRBD1. The V gene end was trimmed by 4 bases and the J gene end by 6 bases; junction bases not matched to a gene: 10. This CDR3 comprises 16 residues. Germline V lookup: CDR1 LGHDT, CDR2 YNNKEL (reference sequence). In nucleotides, the CDR3 is TGTGCCAGCAGCCGAGGACAGGGCCAGTACGCCGGGGAGCTGTTTTTT. Amino acid sequence: CASSRGQGQYAGELFF.

The CDR3 DNA reads TGTGCCAGCAGTTACTCCCAGGGAAGGAATGAAAAACTGTTTTTT. Its translation is CASSYSQGRNEKLFF. V and J are TRBV6-6 and TRBJ1-4, with a possible D match to TRBD1 (5 bases). Germline V gene lookup returns CDR1 MNHNY and CDR2 SVGAGI (reference sequence). CDR3 length: 15 residues. Trimming took off 0 bases at V and 5 bases at J, with 10 bases between the two ends.

J is TRBJ2-7 and V is TRBV6-5, with 8 bases that match TRBD1. CDR3 length: 14 residues. With V trimmed by 4 bases and J by 3 bases, 5 bases remained unmatched. CDR1 MNHEY and CDR2 SVGAGI come from the germline V gene. This chain's CDR3 is CASSLDRESYEQYF. DNA of the CDR3: TGTGCCAGCAGTTTGGACAGGGAAAGCTACGAGCAGTACTTC.